This T cell receptor (beta chain) was retrieved from a study of response to subunit inactivated influenza vaccine. General study points: Authors proposed each seasonal influenza vaccination draws in few new T cells.

A single record per CDR3 protein comes from TCRdb applying MiXCR to the RT-PCR reads. The table includes a few hundred thousand distinct CDR3 sequences, just over 20% detected once. The V gene's germline CDR1 is LNHNV and CDR2 YYDKDF (reference sequence). CDR3 length: 14 amino acids. The V end lost 1 base, the J end lost 4 bases, and 9 bases lay between the germline ends. In the case of this clonotype: The antigen is unknown.

This chain uses TRBV15 with TRBJ2-3; no clear D gene. The clonotype comes from a man aged 50-75 years who received an inactivated influenza vaccine. The sample here was PBMCs from blood, taken approximately 22 months after vaccination. This chain's CDR3 is CATSRVPAADTQYF. The CDR3 DNA follows: TGTGCCACCAGCAGAGTCCCAGCCGCAGATACGCAGTATTTT.